This T cell receptor (beta chain) was found in a study of T cell repertoires in cytomegalovirus infection. Study-wide background: Used in the study were CMV epitopes, some recently identified and HLA-C-restricted, others well-studied and HLA-B-restricted. From public TCR beta signatures came an indication of both CMV infection and matching HLA type. Study results and limitations: Cumulative public TCR beta family frequency identified CMV carriers with the relevant HLA. Predominance within the ex vivo response was attributable to HLA-C-restricted CMV-specific TCR beta clonotypes.

TCRdb processed the reads anew with MiXCR; each CDR3 protein has one entry. The data show 650,000 to 900,000 distinct CDR3 sequences, with 29% seen just once and roughly 13% held by the top ten. The junction had 2 bases not matched to a gene; V was cut back by 5 bases and J by 10 bases. Germline loops: CDR1 SGHVS, CDR2 FNYEAQ. CDR3 length: 12 residues. About this clonotype: Its antigen is currently unknown.

This material consisted of cultured CD8+ T cells from PBMCs, taken from culture after CMV antigen stimulation. This TCR derives from a human donor in good health (CMV status not recorded). Some clones in this sample may be carry-over from other donors' samples. The genes are TRBV7-6 and TRBJ2-1; the match to TRBD2 covers 10 bases. CDR3 sequence: CASSTTSGEQFF. In DNA, the CDR3 is TGTGCCAGCAGCACGACTAGCGGGGAGCAGTTCTTC.